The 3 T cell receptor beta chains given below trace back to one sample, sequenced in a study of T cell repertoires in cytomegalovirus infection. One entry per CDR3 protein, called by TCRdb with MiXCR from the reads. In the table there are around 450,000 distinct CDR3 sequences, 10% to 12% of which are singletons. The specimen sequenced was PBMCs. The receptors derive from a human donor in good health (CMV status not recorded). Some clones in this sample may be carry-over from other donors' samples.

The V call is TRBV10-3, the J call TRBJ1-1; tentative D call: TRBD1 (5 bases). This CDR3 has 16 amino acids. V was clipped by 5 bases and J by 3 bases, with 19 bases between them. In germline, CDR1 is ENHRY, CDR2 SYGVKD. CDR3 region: CAISTGTGRWDTEAFF. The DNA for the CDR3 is TGTGCCATCAGTACCGGGACGGGGAGATGGGACACTGAAGCTTTCTTT.

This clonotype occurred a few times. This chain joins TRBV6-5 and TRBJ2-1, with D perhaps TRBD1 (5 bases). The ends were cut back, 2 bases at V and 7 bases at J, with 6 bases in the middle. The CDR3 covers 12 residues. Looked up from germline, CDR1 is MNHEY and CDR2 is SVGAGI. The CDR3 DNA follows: TGTGCCAGCAGTTACAGGGGTAATGAGCAGTTCTTC. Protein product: CASSYRGNEQFF.

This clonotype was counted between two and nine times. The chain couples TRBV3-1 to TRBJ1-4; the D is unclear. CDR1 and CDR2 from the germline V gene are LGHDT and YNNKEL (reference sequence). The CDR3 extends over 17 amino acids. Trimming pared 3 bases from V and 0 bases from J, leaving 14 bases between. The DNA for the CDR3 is TGTGCCAGCAGCCAGAGTGGGGTTAAAGCAACTAATGAAAAACTGTTTTTT. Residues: CASSQSGVKATNEKLFF.